This T cell receptor beta chain emerged from a study of cytomegalovirus exposure and HLA in healthy donors. The PCR was carried out with 60 Vbeta primers and 13 Jbeta primers. TCRdb keeps only in-frame clones here, not all; method: immunoSEQ multiplex PCR. Among some 140,000 clones listed, around 63% were seen once. Germline CDR1 KGHSH, CDR2 LQKENI. The ends lost 4 bases at V and 5 bases at J; junction bases unmatched: 4. The CDR3 runs to 15 residues. Findings and limits, study-wide: When presence/absence was analysed, sequencing depth was taken to be roughly uniform across donors.

With respect to this clone: As yet, its antigen is unknown.

This TCR derives from a human donor in good health. V gene TRBV18 combines with J gene TRBJ2-2, with 10 bases matching TRBD1. The sequenced sample consisted of PBMCs. The CDR3 DNA sequence: TGTGCCAGCTCACAACCGGGACAGGGGACCGGGGAGCTGTTTTTT. The encoded protein is CASSQPGQGTGELFF.